Sequencing of this TCR beta chain was carried out in a study of blood T cell repertoires in COVID-19. Repertoires were generated with immunoSEQ multiplex PCR, while TCRdb's copy carries only in-frame clones and drops some. The sample contains 380,000 or so clones, about 80% of which appear only once. The CDR3 is 15 residues long. Germline CDR1 SEHNR, CDR2 FQNEAQ (reference sequence). The rearrangement joins TRBV7-9 to TRBJ2-5; perhaps TRBD2 as D (7 bases). The receptor was derived from a human donor with acute or convalescent COVID-19. The donor label of this sample is uncertain. Specimen: peripheral blood. The CDR3 is CAHSGAGALQETQYF. In DNA form, the CDR3 reads TGTGCTCATTCAGGGGCGGGGGCTCTCCAAGAGACCCAGTACTTC.